The 32 T cell receptor beta chains below were found in one sample sequenced in a study of OX40 agonist ivuxolimab in advanced cancers. Clones were sequenced by immunoSEQ multiplex PCR, and TCRdb holds only the in-frame ones, with some missing. This sample has 65,000 to 70,000 clones; almost 90% occur once, and the top ten carry roughly a tenth. Sequencing was performed on CD4+ or CD8+ T cells sorted from blood, taken in a trial of the OX40 agonist ivuxolimab. The receptor source for this set is an adult with an advanced solid tumor such as melanoma, head and neck, liver or kidney cancer.

CDR3 in DNA: TGTGCCAGCAGCTTGGATAGCGGGGGGACAGATACGCAGTATTTT. Its protein product is CASSLDSGGTDTQYF. The genes are TRBV5-6 and TRBJ2-3, with 10 bases matching TRBD2. V shed 0 bases, J shed 3 bases, and the junction held 1 base outside the gene matches. The CDR3 runs to 15 residues. From germline, CDR1 is SGHDT and CDR2 YYEEEE.

The rearrangement links TRBV29-1 to TRBJ2-7; D is uncertain. V shed 6 bases and J shed 2 bases, with 8 bases lying between them. Looked up from germline, CDR1 is SQVTM and CDR2 is ANQGSEA. This CDR3 contains 11 residues. The CDR3 sequence: CSVRYTYEQYF. The CDR3 bases are TGCAGCGTCAGGTATACCTACGAGCAGTACTTC.

The V and J genes are TRBV5-4 and TRBJ2-7; D gene unclear. V was clipped by 0 bases and J by 3 bases, with 10 bases between them. The CDR3 is 14 residues long. Germline loops: CDR1 SGHNT, CDR2 YYREEE (reference sequence). CDR3 amino acids: CASSLEARRYEQYF. CDR3 coding DNA: TGTGCCAGCAGCTTGGAGGCTCGGCGCTACGAGCAGTACTTC.

The V gene is TRBV7-9, the J gene TRBJ2-5, with D hard to call. CDR1 and CDR2 (germline): SEHNR, FQNEAQ (reference sequence). This CDR3 is 15 amino acids long. V lost 5 bases and J 3 bases, leaving 16 bases between the germline ends. The CDR3 region is CASSQTLAREETQYF. DNA of the CDR3: TGTGCCAGCAGCCAGACGTTAGCACGGGAAGAGACCCAGTACTTC.

DNA of the CDR3: TGTGCCAGCAGGGGGGGACTAGCGGGAGTCGGGGAGCTGTTTTTT. It encodes CASRGGLAGVGELFF. This sequence joins TRBV6-1 and TRBJ2-2; 14 nucleotides align to TRBD2. Germline loops: CDR1 MNHNS, CDR2 SASEGT. With V trimmed by 6 bases and J by 7 bases, 4 bases remained unmatched. This CDR3 region has 15 residues.

The J gene is TRBJ2-3, the V gene TRBV6-6, with D perhaps TRBD1 (6 bases). The CDR3 runs to 15 residues. CDR1 and CDR2 from the germline V gene are MNHNY and SVGAGI (reference sequence). With 6 bases removed from V and 0 bases from J, the gap between germline ends came to 13 bases. The CDR3 sequence is CASRLGQPSTDTQYF. The DNA for the CDR3 is TGTGCCAGCAGACTAGGACAGCCTAGCACAGATACGCAGTATTTT.

The rearrangement links TRBV28 to TRBJ2-1; D remains unclear. Germline loops: CDR1 MDHEN, CDR2 SYDVKM. CDR3 length: 11 amino acids. V was pared by 8 bases and J by 3 bases, with 5 bases between. CDR3 in DNA: TGTGCCAGCGGAGTCTACAATGAGCAGTTCTTC. This codes for CASGVYNEQFF.

The chain is built from TRBV13 and TRBJ1-3; D ambiguous. This CDR3 region has 14 residues. The V end lost 2 bases, the J end lost 0 bases, and 5 bases lay between the germline ends. Per the germline V gene, CDR1 is PRHDT and CDR2 is FYEKMQ (reference sequence). Here the CDR3 reads CASSLRSSGNTIYF. CDR3 DNA sequence: TGTGCCAGCAGCTTAAGGAGCTCTGGAAACACCATATATTTT.

The chain employs TRBV5-1 and TRBJ1-2; D is perhaps TRBD1 (5 bases). CDR1 is SGHRS and CDR2 is YFSETQ in the germline V gene. This CDR3 region has 14 residues. V lost 3 bases and J lost 4, with 13 bases in between. CDR3 sequence: CASSSPGGGYGYTF. In nucleotides, the CDR3 is TGCGCCAGCAGCTCCCCGGGGGGAGGCTATGGCTACACCTTC. Filled out from reference TRBV5-1 and TRBJ1-2, the complete variable domain reads KAGVTQTPRYLIKTRGQQVTLSCSPISGHRSVSWYQQTPGQGLQFLFEYFSETQRNKGNFPGRFSGRQFSNSRSEMNVSTLELGDSALYLCASSSPGGGYGYTFGSGTRLTVV.

This clone was detected a few times. This chain uses TRBV10-2 with TRBJ2-7; D ambiguous. Trimming stripped 3 bases from V and 4 bases from J, with 10 bases between. Germline-derived CDR1 and CDR2 are WSHSY and SAAADI. CDR3 size: 13 residues. CDR3: CASSDSTFYEQYF. In nucleotides, the CDR3 is TGCGCCAGCAGTGACTCCACTTTTTACGAGCAGTACTTC.

The chain combines TRBV2 with TRBJ2-7; D uncertain. The CDR3 sequence is 11 residues long. The V gene lost 5 bases and the J gene lost 0 bases, with 2 bases spanning the gap. Germline CDR1 and CDR2: SNHLY and FYNNEI. The CDR3 DNA follows: TGTGCCAGCAGTTTCTCCTACGAGCAGTACTTC. It is translated as CASSFSYEQYF. Together with reference TRBV2 and TRBJ2-7, the CDR3 gives the full variable domain: EPEVTQTPSHQVTQMGQEVILRCVPISNHLYFYWYRQILGQKVEFLVSFYNNEISEKSEIFDDQFSVERPDGSNFTLKIRSTKLEDSAMYFCASSFSYEQYFGPGTRLTVT.

V and J are TRBV28 and TRBJ1-5; D gene uncertain. Germline V gene sequence: CDR1 MDHEN, CDR2 SYDVKM. The length of the CDR3 is 14 residues. Trimming shortened V by 8 bases and J by 0 bases, and 11 bases separated the two germline ends. CDR3 sequence: CASEIGSSNQPQHF. CDR3 nucleotides: TGTGCCAGCGAAATCGGGAGTAGCAATCAGCCCCAGCATTTT.

The chain uses TRBV7-2 and TRBJ2-1, with a tentative D call TRBD2 (5 bases). CDR1 SGHTA and CDR2 FQGNSA come from the germline V gene. The CDR3 runs 16 residues. Trimming took 3 bases from V and 6 from J, leaving 18 bases between them. DNA for the CDR3: TGTGCCAGCAGCTTTAGTCCGACTATGAGCTCCAATGAGCAGTTCTTC. Its translation is CASSFSPTMSSNEQFF.

This clone was seen once. V usage is TRBV28 and J usage is TRBJ1-1; D ambiguous. CDR3 size: 12 residues. Germline assignment: CDR1 MDHEN and CDR2 SYDVKM. The V end lost 3 bases, the J end lost 8 bases, and 10 bases lay between the germline ends. CDR3 protein: CASSFRTGEAFF. DNA for the CDR3: TGTGCCAGCAGTTTCCGGACGGGAGAAGCTTTCTTT.

V is TRBV27 and J is TRBJ2-3; 8 bases map to TRBD2. The CDR3 is 17 residues long. Looked up from germline, CDR1 is MNHEY and CDR2 is SMNVEV (reference sequence). The V and J ends lost 6 bases and 1 base, in that order; junction bases with no gene match: 12. The CDR3 bases are TGTGCCAGCAGCGGGAGGGGGGCCTGGCCCGGCACAGATACGCAGTATTTT. Encoded protein: CASSGRGAWPGTDTQYF.

This clone was observed a single time. The chain links TRBV28 to TRBJ2-1; 11 bases agree with TRBD2. The CDR3 length is 14 residues. The germline gives CDR1 MDHEN, CDR2 SYDVKM. V shed 7 bases, J shed 6 bases, and the junction held 5 bases outside the gene matches. The CDR3 loop is CASKIAGGRNEQFF. CDR3 DNA sequence: TGTGCCAGCAAAATAGCGGGAGGGCGCAATGAGCAGTTCTTC.

J is TRBJ2-7 and V is TRBV28; no definite D call. V lost 8 bases and J lost 5, with 22 bases in between. The CDR3 runs to 15 residues. The germline V gene encodes CDR1 MDHEN and CDR2 SYDVKM. The CDR3 bases are TGTGCCAGCCTACAGACCCCACCTTTGGGGAACGAGCAGTACTTC. This gives the protein CASLQTPPLGNEQYF.

The gene calls are TRBV18 and TRBJ2-2; D gene unclear. Germline V gene data show CDR1 as KGHSH and CDR2 as LQKENI. The length of the CDR3 is 13 residues. Trimming took 1 base from V and 9 from J, leaving 9 bases between them. The CDR3 sequence: CASSPLVLRELFF. The CDR3 DNA is TGTGCCAGCTCACCACTCGTCCTCCGGGAGCTGTTTTTT. The variable domain in full, completed from reference TRBV18 and TRBJ2-2, reads NAGVMQNPRHLVRRRGQEARLRCSPMKGHSHVYWYRQLPEEGLKFMVYLQKENIIDESGMPKERFSAEFPKEGPSILRIQQVVRGDSAAYFCASSPLVLRELFFGEGSRLTVL.

This chain links TRBV7-2 with TRBJ2-3; TRBD2 matches 8 bases. Trimming took 5 bases from V and 4 from J; bases not matched to a gene: 11. The CDR3 loop spans 16 amino acids. CDR1 and CDR2 (germline): SGHTA, FQGNSA. CDR3 residues: CASSPRRSGSADTQYF. The CDR3 coding sequence is TGTGCCAGCAGCCCCCGACGAAGCGGGAGTGCAGATACGCAGTATTTT.

The chain recombines TRBV7-9 with TRBJ2-1; D unclear. The germline CDR1 and CDR2 sequences are SEHNR and FQNEAQ (reference sequence). The length of the CDR3 is 13 residues. V lost 5 bases, J lost 9 bases, and 14 bases lay in between. DNA for the CDR3: TGTGCCAGCAGCATGGCTCATGTTTTTGAGCAGTTCTTC. Its translation: CASSMAHVFEQFF.

In nucleotides, the CDR3 is TGTGCCACCCAGTTTGGTATAGATCAGCCCCAGCATTTT. Translation: CATQFGIDQPQHF. The chain uses TRBV6-5 and TRBJ1-5; D is unresolved. This CDR3 is built from 13 residues. Trimming took off 10 bases at V and 5 bases at J, with 15 bases between the two ends. Germline V lookup: CDR1 MNHEY, CDR2 SVGAGI.

Comment on this clone: In the same sample, other DNA sequences code for this CDR3. V gene TRBV29-1 combines with J gene TRBJ2-1; tentative D call: TRBD1 (5 bases). Trimming left V 6 bases short and J 7 bases short, with 13 bases between. CDR3 size: 12 residues. Per the germline V gene, CDR1 is SQVTM and CDR2 is ANQGSEA. The CDR3 spells CSVGQGGNEQFF. The CDR3 coding sequence is TGCAGCGTGGGGCAGGGTGGGAATGAGCAGTTCTTC.

This clone was detected only once. This chain connects TRBV27 to TRBJ2-3, with D perhaps being TRBD1 or TRBD2 (6 bases each). Trimming stripped 3 bases from V and 3 bases from J, with 13 bases between. Germline loops: CDR1 MNHEY, CDR2 SMNVEV (reference sequence). The CDR3 spans 15 residues. The CDR3 nucleotides read TGTGCCAGCAGTTTGCTCGGGGGCGCAACAGATACGCAGTATTTT. Protein: CASSLLGGATDTQYF.

The chain couples TRBV15 to TRBJ1-2; a weak D match, TRBD1 (6 bases). Germline CDR1 is LNHNV and CDR2 is YYDKDF (reference sequence). Deletions cut 0 bases from V and 8 bases from J, with 16 bases between. The CDR3 length is 15 residues. CDR3: CATSRDHTGAGGYTF. CDR3 DNA sequence: TGTGCCACCAGCAGAGATCATACGGGGGCGGGAGGCTACACCTTC.

The V gene is TRBV7-9, the J gene TRBJ1-2; D perhaps matches TRBD1 (6 bases). The CDR3 has 13 amino acids. Germline CDR1 SEHNR, CDR2 FQNEAQ (reference sequence). Trimming left V 6 bases short and J 2 bases short, with 10 bases between. CDR3 protein: CASSTRGNYGYTF. The CDR3 nucleotides are TGTGCCAGCAGTACAAGGGGGAACTATGGCTACACCTTC.

The chain uses TRBV7-9 and TRBJ1-3; TRBD1 agrees at 7 bases. Germline assignment: CDR1 SEHNR and CDR2 FQNEAQ (reference sequence). The CDR3 has 13 amino acids. CDR3 in amino acids: CAGRQGSGNTIYF. The DNA of the CDR3 is TGTGCTGGCCGACAGGGCTCTGGAAACACCATATATTTT.

The chain joins TRBV5-6 to TRBJ2-5; either TRBD1 or TRBD2 may supply D (7 bases each). Per the germline V gene, CDR1 is SGHDT and CDR2 is YYEEEE. CDR3 length: 15 residues. V shed 2 bases and J shed 5 bases, with 16 bases lying between them. DNA for the CDR3: TGTGCCAGCAGCTTACAGGGGAGGGCGGGGGAGACCCAGTACTTC. Its translation is CASSLQGRAGETQYF. The full variable domain, its missing parts supplied by reference TRBV5-6 and TRBJ2-5, is DAGVTQSPTHLIKTRGQQVTLRCSPKSGHDTVSWYQQALGQGPQFIFQYYEEEERQRGNFPDRFSGHQFPNYSSELNVNALLLGDSALYLCASSLQGRAGETQYFGPGTRLLVL.

The rearrangement links TRBV9 to TRBJ2-1, with a weak D call TRBD2 (6 bases). The CDR3 covers 14 residues. V lost 1 base to trimming and J lost 8 bases, with 13 bases between them. The germline V gene encodes CDR1 SGDLS and CDR2 YYNGEE. This CDR3 reads CASSVISSSDEQFF. The CDR3 DNA reads as TGTGCCAGCAGCGTAATCAGTTCTAGCGATGAGCAGTTCTTC.

V is TRBV20-1 and J is TRBJ2-7; D gene ambiguous. The germline CDR1 and CDR2 sequences are DFQATT and SNEGSKA (reference sequence). This CDR3 contains 11 residues. Trimming took 4 bases from V and 3 from J, leaving 7 bases between them. CDR3 amino acids: CSAKSDYEQYF. CDR3 nucleotides: TGCAGTGCTAAGTCAGACTACGAGCAGTACTTC.

The chain combines TRBV27 with TRBJ1-5; 9 bases are a match to TRBD1. CDR1 MNHEY and CDR2 SMNVEV come from the germline V gene (reference sequence). The V and J ends lost 4 bases and 5 bases, in that order; junction bases with no gene match: 9. The CDR3 is 16 amino acids. The CDR3 reads CASSSHGTGLDQPQHF. CDR3 bases: TGTGCCAGCAGTTCCCACGGGACAGGGCTCGATCAGCCCCAGCATTTT.

A single count supports this clone. The chain combines TRBV7-6 with TRBJ2-1, with a weak D call TRBD2 (5 bases). Germline CDR1 and CDR2: SGHVS and FNYEAQ. V lost 1 base and J 8 bases, leaving 12 bases between the germline ends. CDR3 length equals 14 residues. CDR3 loop: CASSLVSGRDEQFF. The CDR3, as DNA: TGTGCCAGCAGCTTAGTCTCTGGGCGGGATGAGCAGTTCTTC. Looking up the rest from reference TRBV7-6 and TRBJ2-1 gives the full variable domain: GAGVSQSPRYKVTKRGQDVALRCDPISGHVSLYWYRQALGQGPEFLTYFNYEAQQDKSGLPNDRFSAERPEGSISTLTIQRTEQRDSAMYRCASSLVSGRDEQFFGPGTRLTVL.

J is TRBJ2-2 and V is TRBV5-4; 12 positions match TRBD2. This CDR3 region has 16 residues. Unmatched junction bases numbered 5, after V lost 2 bases and J lost 6 bases. Germline V gene lookup returns CDR1 SGHNT and CDR2 YYREEE (reference sequence). The CDR3 region has the DNA TGTGCCAGCAGCTTCTTGACTAGCGGGAGCGCCGGGGAGCTGTTTTTT. It translates to CASSFLTSGSAGELFF.